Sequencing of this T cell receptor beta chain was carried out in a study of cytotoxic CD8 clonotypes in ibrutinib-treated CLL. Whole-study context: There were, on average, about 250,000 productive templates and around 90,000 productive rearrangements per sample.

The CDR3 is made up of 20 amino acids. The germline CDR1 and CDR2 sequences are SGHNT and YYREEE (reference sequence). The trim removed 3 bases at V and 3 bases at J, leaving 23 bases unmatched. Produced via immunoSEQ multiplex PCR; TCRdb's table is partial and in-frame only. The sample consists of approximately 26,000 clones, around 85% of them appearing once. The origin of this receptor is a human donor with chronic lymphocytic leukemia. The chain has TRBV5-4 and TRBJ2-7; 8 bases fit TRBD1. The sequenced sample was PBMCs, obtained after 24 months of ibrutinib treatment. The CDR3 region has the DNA TGTGCCAGCAGCTCGAAACACCCAGGGGGCGGCGAGGGAGTCTTCTACGAGCAGTACTTC. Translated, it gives CASSSKHPGGGEGVFYEQYF.